This T cell receptor (beta chain) was profiled in a study of T cells after posttransplantation cyclophosphamide. Study-wide findings and caveats: Donor-recipient repertoire similarity was low at 1-2 months, rising over year one. TRB clonality was highly associated with recipient CMV seropositivity and reactivation. Tissue-infiltrating T cells from skin or gut overlapped little with blood T cells.

CDR1 and CDR2 from the germline V gene are SGDLS and YYNGEE. CDR3 length: 14 amino acids. Deletions cut 2 bases from V and 2 bases from J, with 5 bases between. Comment on this clone: Its antigen is currently unknown.

Cells defined as naive were viable CD3+CD4+ or CD3+CD8+ and CCR7+CD45RA+CD45RO-CD95-CD27+CD28+. Sequencing was performed with immunoSEQ multiplex PCR; in TCRdb, only in-frame clones are kept and a portion is missing. The sample includes 20,000 to 25,000 clones, approximately 98% of them seen just once. The clonotype was recovered from a man in his fifties in good health, CMV-negative, and a related stem cell transplant donor. Sequenced input: naive CD4+ T cells sorted from PBMCs. This chain uses TRBV9 with TRBJ2-6, with no clear D. The CDR3 sequence is CASSVVTGANVLTF. The CDR3 bases are TGTGCCAGCAGCGTTGTAACTGGGGCCAACGTCCTGACTTTC.